Listed below are T cell receptor beta chains from one sample, sequenced in a study of shared clonotypes between healthy human individuals. Here immunoSEQ multiplex PCR was the method, and the copy in TCRdb shows in-frame clones only, minus some. The sample has around 1.9 million clones; about 93% are singletons. The material sequenced was naive CD8+ T cells from PBMCs. The receptor set was obtained from a man aged 18-30 years in good health. Some clones in this sample may be carry-over from other donors' samples. CDR3s include the opening cysteine and the closing phenylalanine or tryptophan. The D gene is left open where the match is weak. Some rows mark clone size as missing; the rest say once, few, many or name a class of expanded clone.

clone_size | j_call | d_call | v_call | cdr3_aa | cdr3_nt
once | TRBJ1-1 | NA | TRBV9 | CASSVEAGRWNTEAFF | TGTGCCAGCAGCGTAGAGGCAGGGCGGTGGAACACTGAAGCTTTCTTT
NA | TRBJ2-1 | TRBD2 | TRBV28 | CASNSRTSVYNEQFF | TGTGCCAGCAACTCGAGGACTAGCGTTTACAATGAGCAGTTCTTC
NA | TRBJ1-3 | NA | TRBV5-6 | CASSLFPVSGNTIYF | TGTGCCAGCAGCTTGTTTCCAGTCTCTGGAAACACCATATATTTT
NA | TRBJ2-7 | TRBD2 | TRBV27 | CASSLEAGGSYEQYF | TGTGCCAGCAGTTTAGAAGCGGGAGGCTCCTACGAGCAGTACTTC
once | TRBJ2-7 | TRBD2 | TRBV7-8 | CASSLDLMVAGVFDEQYF | TGTGCCAGCAGCTTAGATCTCATGGTAGCGGGAGTATTCGACGAGCAGTACTTC
NA | TRBJ2-1 | TRBD2 | TRBV7-9 | CASSPVSGSSYNEQFF | TGTGCCAGCAGCCCGGTCAGCGGGAGCTCCTACAATGAGCAGTTCTTC
NA | TRBJ1-1 | TRBD1 | TRBV27 | CASSTTGGNTEAFF | TGTGCCAGCAGTACGACAGGGGGGAACACTGAAGCTTTCTTT
few | TRBJ2-2 | NA | TRBV4-1 | CASSQGQGGELFF | TGCGCCAGCAGCCAAGGGCAGGGCGGGGAGCTGTTTTTT
NA | TRBJ1-5 | NA | TRBV2 | CASTQTQGFGQPQHF | TGTGCCAGCACCCAAACGCAGGGTTTCGGACAGCCCCAGCATTTT
once | TRBJ2-7 | NA | TRBV11-2 | CASSLGGASYEQYF | TGTGCCAGCAGCTTAGGGGGGGCTTCGTACGAGCAGTACTTC
NA | TRBJ2-2 | NA | TRBV9 | CASSVVPENTGELFF | TGTGCCAGCAGCGTAGTGCCGGAGAACACCGGGGAGCTGTTTTTT
once | TRBJ2-7 | NA | TRBV13 | CASSLGPGVYEQYF | TGTGCCAGCAGCTTAGGCCCTGGGGTGTACGAGCAGTACTTC
NA | TRBJ2-5 | TRBD2 | TRBV9 | CASSADPLAGGQETQYF | TGTGCCAGCAGCGCCGACCCCCTAGCGGGGGGCCAAGAGACCCAGTACTTC
NA | TRBJ2-1 | NA | TRBV25-1 | CASGHNEQFF | TGTGCCAGCGGCCACAATGAGCAGTTCTTC
NA | TRBJ2-6 | NA | TRBV7-6 | CASSLARGTGDIGNVLTF | TGTGCCAGCAGCTTAGCGCGCGGTACGGGGGACATCGGCAACGTCCTGACTTTC
NA | TRBJ2-5 | TRBD2 | TRBV9 | CASSIRTSGRGSYEETQYF | TGTGCCAGCAGCATCAGGACTAGCGGGAGGGGGTCGTATGAAGAGACCCAGTACTTC
NA | TRBJ2-3 | NA | TRBV4-3 | CASSQDRAVLFDTQYF | TGCGCCAGCAGCCAAGATAGGGCGGTTTTGTTTGATACGCAGTATTTT
NA | TRBJ2-5 | TRBD2 | TRBV27 | CASSLGGEETQYF | TGTGCCAGCAGTTTGGGAGGGGAGGAGACCCAGTACTTC
NA | TRBJ1-3 | NA | TRBV11-2 | CASSLVSHSGNTIYF | TGTGCCAGCAGCTTAGTTTCTCATTCTGGAAACACCATATATTTT
NA | TRBJ2-7 | NA | TRBV27 | CASSLGSTYEQYF | TGTGCCAGCAGTTTAGGCTCCACCTACGAGCAGTACTTC
NA | TRBJ2-1 | NA | TRBV27 | CASSYGESWNEQFF | TGTGCCAGCAGTTATGGTGAGTCGTGGAATGAGCAGTTCTTC
NA | TRBJ1-2 | NA | TRBV27 | CASSPYNLGGYGYTF | TGTGCCAGCAGTCCCTACAACCTAGGGGGTTATGGCTACACCTTC
NA | TRBJ2-3 | TRBD2 | TRBV7-9 | CASSRTSGSTDTQYF | TGTGCCAGCAGCCGTACTAGCGGGAGCACAGATACGCAGTATTTT
once | TRBJ2-7 | NA | TRBV27 | CASSHRTNIYEQYF | TGTGCCAGCAGTCACAGGACCAACATCTACGAGCAGTACTTC
few | TRBJ1-2 | TRBD1 | TRBV27 | CASSDLTGLVGYTF | TGTGCCAGCAGTGACCTGACAGGGTTGGTTGGCTACACCTTC
NA | TRBJ2-7 | NA | TRBV10-3 | CAMISPESYEQYF | TGTGCCATGATTAGCCCCGAGTCTTACGAGCAGTACTTC
NA | TRBJ1-2 | NA | TRBV4-3 | CASSQDRDAGTRTF | TGCGCCAGCAGCCAAGATCGGGATGCCGGGACCAGGACCTTC
NA | TRBJ2-7 | NA | TRBV25-1 | CASISPDFYEQYF | TGTGCCAGCATCTCTCCGGACTTTTACGAGCAGTACTTC
once | TRBJ1-1 | NA | TRBV6-6 | CASSYGRGFEAFF | TGTGCCAGCAGTTACGGAAGGGGCTTTGAAGCTTTCTTT